Listed below are T cell receptor beta chains from one sample, sequenced in a study of cytomegalovirus exposure and HLA in healthy donors. Libraries were prepared by immunoSEQ multiplex PCR; TCRdb keeps only in-frame clonotypes and omits some of them. This table holds about 180,000 clones, 80% found once. The sequenced material came from PBMCs. Source of these receptors: a man aged 25 to 40 in good health and CMV-seropositive. Both conserved end residues are part of each CDR3. The D gene is left open where the match is weak. Clone size appears in some rows only: once, few, many, or a class for an expanded clone.

D: TRBD1
J: TRBJ2-7
size: NA
V: TRBV27
DNA: TGTGCCAGCAGTCTCAATCCGGGACAGGGCTACGAGCAGTACTTC
CDR3: CASSLNPGQGYEQYF

D: TRBD1
J: TRBJ2-5
size: few
V: TRBV6-1
DNA: TGTGCCAGCAGTGGGACAGGGCAAGAGACCCAGTACTTC
CDR3: CASSGTGQETQYF

D: TRBD1
J: TRBJ1-2
size: few
V: TRBV6-5
DNA: TGTGCCAGCAGCGGGACAGGGGGTAACTATGGCTACACCTTC
CDR3: CASSGTGGNYGYTF

D: NA
J: TRBJ1-1
size: few
V: TRBV11-3
DNA: TGTGCCAGCAGCTTAGACGTAATGAACACTGAAGCTTTCTTT
CDR3: CASSLDVMNTEAFF

D: NA
J: TRBJ2-2
size: NA
V: TRBV7-3
DNA: TGTGCCAGCAGCCTGGGACTTAACACCGGGGAGCTGTTTTTT
CDR3: CASSLGLNTGELFF

D: NA
J: TRBJ1-2
size: NA
V: TRBV6-5
DNA: TGTGCCAGCAGTCCCGAAGCTGGCTATGGCTACACCTTC
CDR3: CASSPEAGYGYTF

D: TRBD1
J: TRBJ2-7
size: NA
V: TRBV19
DNA: TGTGCCAGTAGTACCCGGGACAGGGGGTTGGGCGAGCAGTACTTC
CDR3: CASSTRDRGLGEQYF

D: TRBD1
J: TRBJ2-3
size: NA
V: TRBV6-4
DNA: TGTGCCAGCAGCCCGGGACAGGAAACAGATACGCAGTATTTT
CDR3: CASSPGQETDTQYF

D: TRBD2
J: TRBJ2-1
size: NA
V: TRBV27
DNA: TGTGCCAGCAGTTCTGGGACTAGCGGGAGCAATGAGCAGTTCTTC
CDR3: CASSSGTSGSNEQFF

D: NA
J: TRBJ2-3
size: NA
V: TRBV4-3
DNA: TGCGCCAGCAGCCAAGAGAGGGCCCCAATGGCAGATACGCAGTATTTT
CDR3: CASSQERAPMADTQYF

D: NA
J: TRBJ1-6
size: NA
V: TRBV7-9
DNA: TGTGCCAGCAGCTTACAGGGTGACACCTCTCATTCACCCCTCCACTTT
CDR3: CASSLQGDTSHSPLHF

D: NA
J: TRBJ2-7
size: NA
V: TRBV7-2
DNA: TGTGCCAGCAGCTTAGTCACAGGGCCATCCTACGAGCAGTACTTC
CDR3: CASSLVTGPSYEQYF

D: NA
J: TRBJ1-1
size: few
V: TRBV18
DNA: TGTGCCAGCTCACCACCGCGCAGGGCAGGCACTGAAGCTTTCTTT
CDR3: CASSPPRRAGTEAFF

D: NA
J: TRBJ2-1
size: few
V: TRBV11-3
DNA: TGTGCCAGCAGCTTAGGCCCCGTCGGAGTTGAGCAGTTCTTC
CDR3: CASSLGPVGVEQFF

D: TRBD2
J: TRBJ2-3
size: NA
V: TRBV5-1
DNA: TGCGCCAGCAGCTTCCGCGGGGGGGAGGCAGATACGCAGTATTTT
CDR3: CASSFRGGEADTQYF

D: NA
J: TRBJ1-1
size: NA
V: TRBV5-6
DNA: TGTGCCAGCAGGGGTCGGAGCAGGGAGGTTAGGTTCACTGAAGCTTTCTTT
CDR3: CASRGRSREVRFTEAFF

D: TRBD1
J: TRBJ2-3
size: NA
V: TRBV25-1
DNA: TGTGCCAGTAGGGACAGCGCCACAGATACGCAGTATTTT
CDR3: CASRDSATDTQYF

D: TRBD1
J: TRBJ2-2
size: NA
V: TRBV6-5
DNA: TGTGCCAGCAGCCTTGACAGGGCACAAGCCGGGGAGCTGTTTTTT
CDR3: CASSLDRAQAGELFF

D: NA
J: TRBJ1-4
size: NA
V: TRBV21-1
DNA: TGTGCCAGCAGCAAAGCGCTTTGGGGGGATAATGAAAAACTGTTTTTT
CDR3: CASSKALWGDNEKLFF

D: NA
J: TRBJ2-7
size: few
V: TRBV19
DNA: TGTGCCAGTAGCCCCGGGACTCGTTCCTACGAGCAGTACTTC
CDR3: CASSPGTRSYEQYF

D: NA
J: TRBJ1-6
size: NA
V: TRBV12-5
DNA: TGTGCTAGTGGTCTTCGGGAAGGGGGTGGTTATAATTCACCCCTCCACTTT
CDR3: CASGLREGGGYNSPLHF

D: TRBD2
J: TRBJ2-2
size: NA
V: TRBV5-1
DNA: TGCGCCAGCAGCGCTAGCGGGAGAATTGCCACCGGGGAGCTGTTTTTT
CDR3: CASSASGRIATGELFF

D: TRBD2
J: TRBJ2-4
size: NA
V: TRBV27
DNA: TGTGCCAGCAGTGCAACGCGGGGGGCCGTAGGACTAGCCAAAAACATTCAGTACTTC
CDR3: CASSATRGAVGLAKNIQYF

D: TRBD1
J: TRBJ2-4
size: NA
V: TRBV28
DNA: TGTGCCAGCAGTATCCCGACAGGGGCGGACATTCAGTACTTC
CDR3: CASSIPTGADIQYF

D: NA
J: TRBJ2-6
size: NA
V: TRBV9
DNA: TGTGCCAGCAGCGTAGGCGGGTCTGGTGGGGCCAACGTCCTGACTTTC
CDR3: CASSVGGSGGANVLTF

D: TRBD2
J: TRBJ2-5
size: once
V: TRBV5-4
DNA: TGTGCCAGCAGCCGACTAGCGGGGGATCTTCAAGAGACCCAGTACTTC
CDR3: CASSRLAGDLQETQYF

D: NA
J: TRBJ2-3
size: NA
V: TRBV2
DNA: TGTGCCAGCAGTGAGAGGACCGGGGTGGGGAATACGCAGTATTTT
CDR3: CASSERTGVGNTQYF

D: NA
J: TRBJ1-1
size: once
V: TRBV7-9
DNA: TGTGCCAGCAGCTGTGGAGGGGCCCCCCCCACTGAAGCTTTCTTT
CDR3: CASSCGGAPPTEAFF

D: NA
J: TRBJ1-3
size: NA
V: TRBV30
DNA: TGTGCCTGGGAGAGCTCTGGAAACACCATATATTTT
CDR3: CAWESSGNTIYF

D: TRBD2
J: TRBJ2-5
size: NA
V: TRBV27
DNA: TGTGCCAGCAGTTTTACGAGCGGGAGAGAGGGAGAGACCCAGTACTTC
CDR3: CASSFTSGREGETQYF

D: NA
J: TRBJ2-3
size: NA
V: TRBV5-1
DNA: TGCGCCAGCAGCGCGGACTATCGGTCCACAGATACGCAGTATTTT
CDR3: CASSADYRSTDTQYF

D: NA
J: TRBJ2-4
size: NA
V: TRBV6-6
DNA: TGTGCCAGCAGTTACTACCAGACCAAAAACATTCAGTACTTC
CDR3: CASSYYQTKNIQYF

D: TRBD1
J: TRBJ2-7
size: NA
V: TRBV10-2
DNA: TGCGCCAGTTGTGAGCAACAGGGGCAAGGTTACGAGCAGTACTTC
CDR3: CASCEQQGQGYEQYF

D: NA
J: TRBJ1-1
size: NA
V: TRBV27
DNA: TGTGCCAGCAGTTCCGCAGGGATGAACACTGAAGCTTTCTTT
CDR3: CASSSAGMNTEAFF

D: TRBD1
J: TRBJ1-1
size: NA
V: TRBV5-6
DNA: TGTGCCAGCAGCTCCAGGGGGCGGTTAAACACTGAAGCTTTCTTT
CDR3: CASSSRGRLNTEAFF

D: NA
J: TRBJ2-2
size: NA
V: TRBV27
DNA: TGTGCCAGCAGTTTTACAGGGACGAACACCGGGGAGCTGTTTTTT
CDR3: CASSFTGTNTGELFF

D: NA
J: TRBJ2-1
size: NA
V: TRBV6-1
DNA: TGTGCCAGCAGTGAACAAACAGGGTACTACAATGAGCAGTTCTTC
CDR3: CASSEQTGYYNEQFF

D: TRBD2
J: TRBJ2-7
size: NA
V: TRBV6-6
DNA: TGTGCCAGCAGTTACGGACTAGCGGGGGGAGTAGACGAGCAGTACTTC
CDR3: CASSYGLAGGVDEQYF

D: TRBD1
J: TRBJ2-1
size: NA
V: TRBV6-5
DNA: TGTGCCAGCAACCGCGGGACAGGGGATTCGGGTGAGCAGTTCTTC
CDR3: CASNRGTGDSGEQFF

D: NA
J: TRBJ1-3
size: NA
V: TRBV11-2
DNA: TGTGCCAGCACTAATCCAGGGGTTGGAAACACCATATATTTT
CDR3: CASTNPGVGNTIYF

D: NA
J: TRBJ2-2
size: NA
V: TRBV7-6
DNA: TGTGCCAGCAGCTTAAATAAGCACACCGGGGAGCTGTTTTTT
CDR3: CASSLNKHTGELFF

D: NA
J: TRBJ2-7
size: NA
V: TRBV7-9
DNA: TGTTCCAGCAGCTTACAGGTCTACGAGCAGTACTTC
CDR3: CSSSLQVYEQYF

D: NA
J: TRBJ2-1
size: NA
V: TRBV6-5
DNA: TGTGCCACCCTAGGCGGGACTCAGCGCAATGAGCAGTTCTTC
CDR3: CATLGGTQRNEQFF

D: TRBD2
J: TRBJ2-1
size: NA
V: TRBV19
DNA: TGTGCCAGTAGGTTTAGCGGGGGAGCCCGACACTACAATGAGCAGTTCTTC
CDR3: CASRFSGGARHYNEQFF

D: TRBD2
J: TRBJ2-7
size: NA
V: TRBV4-3
DNA: TGCGCCAGCAGCCAAGTTTGGCTAGCGGGGGTTTACGAGCAGTACTTC
CDR3: CASSQVWLAGVYEQYF

D: NA
J: TRBJ2-2
size: NA
V: TRBV7-8
DNA: TGTGCCAGCACCACCCGGACAGCGGTCACCGGGGAGCTGTTTTTT
CDR3: CASTTRTAVTGELFF

D: NA
J: TRBJ1-5
size: NA
V: TRBV25-1
DNA: TGTGCCAGCAGTGAAACTAAGACTGGCGGTAATCAGCCCCAGCATTTT
CDR3: CASSETKTGGNQPQHF